The T cell receptor (beta chain) described here comes from a study of blood T cell repertoires in COVID-19. At the level of the study: Researchers got acute and convalescent COVID-19 samples from the United States, Italy and Spain.

The germline CDR1 and CDR2 sequences are LNHDA and SQIVND (reference sequence). The V gene lost 1 base and the J gene lost 0 bases, with 10 bases spanning the gap. The CDR3 sequence is 16 residues long. TCRdb's copy holds only in-frame clones and misses some; the assay was immunoSEQ multiplex PCR. The repertoire holds some 39,000 clones, with approximately 85% as singletons. This clonotype was sampled from a man aged 60-69 years with acute or convalescent COVID-19. The chain combines TRBV19 with TRBJ1-5; D perhaps matches TRBD1 (6 bases). Sequencing used peripheral blood. The CDR3 DNA follows: TGTGCCAGTAGTATAGCAGGGGCGATTAGCAATCAGCCCCAGCATTTT. As protein: CASSIAGAISNQPQHF.